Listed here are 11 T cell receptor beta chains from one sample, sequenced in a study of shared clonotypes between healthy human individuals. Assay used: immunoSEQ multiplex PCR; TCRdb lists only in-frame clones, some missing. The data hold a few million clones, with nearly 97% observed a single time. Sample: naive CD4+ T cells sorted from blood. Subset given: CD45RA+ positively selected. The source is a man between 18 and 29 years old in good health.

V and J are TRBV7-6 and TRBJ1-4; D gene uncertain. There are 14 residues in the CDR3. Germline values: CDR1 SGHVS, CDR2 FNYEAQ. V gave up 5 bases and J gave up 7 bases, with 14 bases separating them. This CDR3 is CASSRAGLFEKLFF. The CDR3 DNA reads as TGTGCCAGCAGCCGGGCCGGCCTCTTTGAAAAACTGTTTTTT.

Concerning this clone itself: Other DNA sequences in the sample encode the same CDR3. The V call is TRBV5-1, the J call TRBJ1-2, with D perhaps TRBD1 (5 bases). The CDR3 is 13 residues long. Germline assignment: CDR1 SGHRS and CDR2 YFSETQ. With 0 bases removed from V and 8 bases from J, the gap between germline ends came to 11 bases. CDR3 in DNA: TGCGCCAGCAGCTTGGGGCAGGGCGAGGGCTACACCTTC. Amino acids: CASSLGQGEGYTF.

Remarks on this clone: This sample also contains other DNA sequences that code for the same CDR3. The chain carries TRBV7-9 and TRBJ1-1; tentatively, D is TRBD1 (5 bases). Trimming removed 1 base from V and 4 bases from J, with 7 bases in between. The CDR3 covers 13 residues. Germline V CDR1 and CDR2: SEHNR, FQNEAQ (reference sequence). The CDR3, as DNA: TGTGCCAGCAGCTTAGTAGGGGCCACTGAAGCTTTCTTT. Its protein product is CASSLVGATEAFF.

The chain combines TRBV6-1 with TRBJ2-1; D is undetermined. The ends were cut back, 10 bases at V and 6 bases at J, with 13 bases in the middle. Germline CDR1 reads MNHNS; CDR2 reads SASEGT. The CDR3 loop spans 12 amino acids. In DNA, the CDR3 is TGTGCCACCCGCCCCCGCGTCAATGAGCAGTTCTTC. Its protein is CATRPRVNEQFF.

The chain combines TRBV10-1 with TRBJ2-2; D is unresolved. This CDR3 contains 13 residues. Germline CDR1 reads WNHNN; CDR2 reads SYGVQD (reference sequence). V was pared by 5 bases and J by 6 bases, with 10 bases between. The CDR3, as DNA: TGCGCCAGCAGTCCTTCCATACCCGGGGAGCTGTTTTTT. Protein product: CASSPSIPGELFF.

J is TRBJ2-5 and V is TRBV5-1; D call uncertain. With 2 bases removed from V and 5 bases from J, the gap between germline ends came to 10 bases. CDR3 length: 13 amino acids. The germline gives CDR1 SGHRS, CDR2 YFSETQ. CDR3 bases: TGCGCCAGCAGCTTATGGGATCGGGAGACCCAGTACTTC. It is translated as CASSLWDRETQYF.

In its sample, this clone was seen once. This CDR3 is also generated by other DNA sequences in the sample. The CDR3 DNA reads TGTGCCAGCAGCTCGTACAATCAGCCCCAGCATTTT. This encodes CASSSYNQPQHF. V is TRBV7-2 and J is TRBJ1-5, with D uncertain. Trimming took 4 bases from V and 3 from J, leaving 4 bases between them. The CDR3 spans 12 residues. Germline-derived CDR1 and CDR2 are SGHTA and FQGNSA.

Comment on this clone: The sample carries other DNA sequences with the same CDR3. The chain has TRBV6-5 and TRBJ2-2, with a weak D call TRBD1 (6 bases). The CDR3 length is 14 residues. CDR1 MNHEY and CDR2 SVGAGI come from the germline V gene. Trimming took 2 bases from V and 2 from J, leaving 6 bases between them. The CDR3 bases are TGTGCCAGCAGTTACGGGGGCAACACCGGGGAGCTGTTTTTT. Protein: CASSYGGNTGELFF.

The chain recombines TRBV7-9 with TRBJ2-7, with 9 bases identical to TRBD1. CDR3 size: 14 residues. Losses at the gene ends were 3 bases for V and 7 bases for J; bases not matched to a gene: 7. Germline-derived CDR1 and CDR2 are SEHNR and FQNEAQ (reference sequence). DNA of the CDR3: TGTGCCAGCAGCTTGGGACCGGGACAGGGAGAGCAGTACTTC. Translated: CASSLGPGQGEQYF.

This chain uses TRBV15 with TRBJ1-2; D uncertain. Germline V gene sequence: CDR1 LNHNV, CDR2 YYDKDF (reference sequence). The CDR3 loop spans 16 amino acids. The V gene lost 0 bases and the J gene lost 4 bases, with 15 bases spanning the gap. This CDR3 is CATSRDGRQQAYGYTF. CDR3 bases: TGTGCCACCAGCAGAGATGGACGCCAGCAGGCCTATGGCTACACCTTC.

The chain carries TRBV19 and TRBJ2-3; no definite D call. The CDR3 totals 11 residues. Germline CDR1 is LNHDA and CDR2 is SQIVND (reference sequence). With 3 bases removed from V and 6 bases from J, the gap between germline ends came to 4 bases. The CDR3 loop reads CASSMGDTQYF. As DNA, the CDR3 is TGTGCCAGTAGTATGGGGGATACGCAGTATTTT.